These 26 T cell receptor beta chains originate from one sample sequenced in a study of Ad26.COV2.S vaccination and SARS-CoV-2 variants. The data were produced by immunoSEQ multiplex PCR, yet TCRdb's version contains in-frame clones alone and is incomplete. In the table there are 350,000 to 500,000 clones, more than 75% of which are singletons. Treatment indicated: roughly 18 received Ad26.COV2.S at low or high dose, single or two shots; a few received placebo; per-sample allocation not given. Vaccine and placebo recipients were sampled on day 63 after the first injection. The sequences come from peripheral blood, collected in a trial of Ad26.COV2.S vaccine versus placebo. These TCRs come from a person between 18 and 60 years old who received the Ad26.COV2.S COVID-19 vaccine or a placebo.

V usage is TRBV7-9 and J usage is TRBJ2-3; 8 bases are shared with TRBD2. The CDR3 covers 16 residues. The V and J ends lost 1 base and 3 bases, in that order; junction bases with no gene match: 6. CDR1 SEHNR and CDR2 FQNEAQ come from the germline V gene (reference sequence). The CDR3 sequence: CASSLGSGGGTDTQYF. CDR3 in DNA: TGTGCCAGCAGCTTAGGGTCCGGGGGGGGAACAGATACGCAGTATTTT.

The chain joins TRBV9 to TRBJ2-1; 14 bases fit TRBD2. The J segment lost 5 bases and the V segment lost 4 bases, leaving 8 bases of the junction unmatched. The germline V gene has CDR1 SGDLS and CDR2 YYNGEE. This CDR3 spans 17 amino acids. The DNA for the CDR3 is TGTGCCAGCAGCCTCGGGACTAGCGGGGGCAAAAACAATGAGCAGTTCTTC. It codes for CASSLGTSGGKNNEQFF.

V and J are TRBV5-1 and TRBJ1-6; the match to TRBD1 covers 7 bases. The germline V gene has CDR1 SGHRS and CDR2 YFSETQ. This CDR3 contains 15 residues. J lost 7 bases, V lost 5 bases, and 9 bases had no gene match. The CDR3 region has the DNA TGCGCCAGCAGGGCTCCTCAGGGGGGGAATTCACCCCTCCACTTT. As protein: CASRAPQGGNSPLHF.

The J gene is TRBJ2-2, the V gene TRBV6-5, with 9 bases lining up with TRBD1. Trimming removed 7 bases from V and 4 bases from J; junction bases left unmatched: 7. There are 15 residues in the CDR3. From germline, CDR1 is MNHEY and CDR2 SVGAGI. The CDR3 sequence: CASTPQGAATGELFF. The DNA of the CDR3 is TGTGCCAGCACCCCACAGGGGGCCGCCACCGGGGAGCTGTTTTTT.

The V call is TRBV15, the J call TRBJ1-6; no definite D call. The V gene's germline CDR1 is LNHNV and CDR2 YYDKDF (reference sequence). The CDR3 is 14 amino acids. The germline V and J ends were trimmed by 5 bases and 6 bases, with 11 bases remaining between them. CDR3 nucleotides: TGTGCCACCAGCGGAGCAGGAGTTAATTCACCCCTCCACTTT. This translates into CATSGAGVNSPLHF. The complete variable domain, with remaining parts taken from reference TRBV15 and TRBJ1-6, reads DAMVIQNPRYQVTQFGKPVTLSCSQTLNHNVMYWYQQKSSQAPKLLFHYYDKDFNNEADTPDNFQSRRPNTSFCFLDIRSPGLGDTAMYLCATSGAGVNSPLHFGNGTRLTVT.

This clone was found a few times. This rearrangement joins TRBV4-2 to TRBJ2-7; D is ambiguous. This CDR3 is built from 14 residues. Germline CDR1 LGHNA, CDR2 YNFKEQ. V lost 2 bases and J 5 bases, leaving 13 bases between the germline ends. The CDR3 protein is CASSQRSRAHEQYF. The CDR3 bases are TGTGCCAGCAGCCAACGATCTAGGGCCCACGAGCAGTACTTC.

The DNA for the CDR3 is TGTGCCAGCTCACCGGATCTGGACAGGGGAGGGGATGAGCAGTTCTTC. Protein: CASSPDLDRGGDEQFF. The genes are TRBV18 and TRBJ2-1; the match to TRBD1 covers 9 bases. Losses at the gene ends were 3 bases for V and 8 bases for J; bases not matched to a gene: 11. This CDR3 is 16 amino acids long. The germline V gene has CDR1 KGHSH and CDR2 LQKENI.

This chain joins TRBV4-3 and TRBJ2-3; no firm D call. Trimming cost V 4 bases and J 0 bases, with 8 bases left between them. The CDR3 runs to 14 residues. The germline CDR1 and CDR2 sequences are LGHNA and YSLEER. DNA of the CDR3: TGCGCCAGCAGCCGGGCCTACAGCACAGATACGCAGTATTTT. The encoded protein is CASSRAYSTDTQYF.

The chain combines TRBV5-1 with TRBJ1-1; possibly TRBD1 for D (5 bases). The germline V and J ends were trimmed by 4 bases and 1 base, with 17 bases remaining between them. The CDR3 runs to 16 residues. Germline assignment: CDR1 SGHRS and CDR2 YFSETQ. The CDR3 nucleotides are TGCGCCAGCAGCAACCTCGCCGCGGGACGGAACACTGAAGCTTTCTTT. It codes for CASSNLAAGRNTEAFF.

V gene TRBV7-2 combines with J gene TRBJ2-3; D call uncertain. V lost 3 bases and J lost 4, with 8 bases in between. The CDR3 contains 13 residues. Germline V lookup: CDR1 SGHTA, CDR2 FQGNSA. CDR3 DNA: TGTGCCAGCAGCTTTGAGGCCCCAGATACGCAGTATTTT. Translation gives CASSFEAPDTQYF. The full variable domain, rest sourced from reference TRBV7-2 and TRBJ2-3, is GAGVSQSPSNKVTEKGKDVELRCDPISGHTALYWYRQSLGQGLEFLIYFQGNSAPDKSGLPSDRFSAERTGGSVSTLTIQRTQQEDSAVYLCASSFEAPDTQYFGPGTRLTVL.

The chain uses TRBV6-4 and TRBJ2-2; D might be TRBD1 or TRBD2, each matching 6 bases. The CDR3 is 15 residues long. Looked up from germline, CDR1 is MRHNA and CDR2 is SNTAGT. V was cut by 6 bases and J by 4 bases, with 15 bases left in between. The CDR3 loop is CASSTGEGGTGELFF. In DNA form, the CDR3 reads TGTGCCAGCAGCACCGGCGAGGGGGGCACCGGGGAGCTGTTTTTT.

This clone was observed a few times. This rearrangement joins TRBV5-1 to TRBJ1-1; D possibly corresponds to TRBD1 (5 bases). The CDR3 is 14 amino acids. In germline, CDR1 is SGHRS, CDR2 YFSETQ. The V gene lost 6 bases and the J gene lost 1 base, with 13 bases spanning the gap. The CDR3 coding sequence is TGCGCCAGCACATCAGGTCAGGGGAACACTGAAGCTTTCTTT. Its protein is CASTSGQGNTEAFF.

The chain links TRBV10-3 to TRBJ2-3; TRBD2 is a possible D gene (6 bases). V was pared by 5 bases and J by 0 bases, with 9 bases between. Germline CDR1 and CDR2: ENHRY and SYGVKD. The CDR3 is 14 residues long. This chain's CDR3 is CAISRGDSTDTQYF. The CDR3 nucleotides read TGTGCCATCAGTCGCGGGGACAGCACAGATACGCAGTATTTT.

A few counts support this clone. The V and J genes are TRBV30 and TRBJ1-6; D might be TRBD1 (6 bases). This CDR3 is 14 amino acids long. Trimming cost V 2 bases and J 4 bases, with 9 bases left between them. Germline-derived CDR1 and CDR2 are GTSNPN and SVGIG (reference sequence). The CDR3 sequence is CAWSPGQYNSPLHF. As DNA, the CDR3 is TGTGCCTGGAGTCCTGGACAGTATAATTCACCCCTCCACTTT.

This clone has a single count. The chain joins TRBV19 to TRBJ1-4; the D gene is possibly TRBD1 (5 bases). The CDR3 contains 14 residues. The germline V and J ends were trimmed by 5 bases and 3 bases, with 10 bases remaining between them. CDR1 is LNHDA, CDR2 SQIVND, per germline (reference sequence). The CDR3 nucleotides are TGTGCCAGTAGTTTCCCGGGGGCTAATGAAAAACTGTTTTTT. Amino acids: CASSFPGANEKLFF.

The CDR3 region is CASSFIRHGNTEAFF. CDR3 sequence (DNA): TGTGCCAGCAGCTTCATCAGACACGGGAACACTGAAGCTTTCTTT. J is TRBJ1-1 and V is TRBV7-9; no clear D gene. V gave up 3 bases and J gave up 1 base, with 12 bases separating them. Germline CDR1 reads SEHNR; CDR2 reads FQNEAQ (reference sequence). The CDR3 length is 15 residues.

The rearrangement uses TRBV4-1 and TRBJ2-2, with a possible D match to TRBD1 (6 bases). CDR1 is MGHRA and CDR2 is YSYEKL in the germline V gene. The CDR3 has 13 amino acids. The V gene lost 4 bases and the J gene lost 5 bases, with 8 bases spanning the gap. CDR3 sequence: CASSPQGTGELFF. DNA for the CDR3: TGCGCCAGCAGCCCTCAGGGGACCGGGGAGCTGTTTTTT.

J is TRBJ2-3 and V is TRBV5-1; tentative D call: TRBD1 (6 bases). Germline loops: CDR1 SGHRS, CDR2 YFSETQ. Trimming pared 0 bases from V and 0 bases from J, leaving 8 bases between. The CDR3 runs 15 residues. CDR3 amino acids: CASSLVGTSTDTQYF. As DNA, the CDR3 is TGCGCCAGCAGCTTGGTAGGGACAAGCACAGATACGCAGTATTTT. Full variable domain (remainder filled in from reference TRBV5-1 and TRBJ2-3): KAGVTQTPRYLIKTRGQQVTLSCSPISGHRSVSWYQQTPGQGLQFLFEYFSETQRNKGNFPGRFSGRQFSNSRSEMNVSTLELGDSALYLCASSLVGTSTDTQYFGPGTRLTVL.

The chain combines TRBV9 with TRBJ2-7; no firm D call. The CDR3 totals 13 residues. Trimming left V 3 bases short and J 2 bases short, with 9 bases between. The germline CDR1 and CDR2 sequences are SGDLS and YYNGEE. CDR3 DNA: TGTGCCAGCAGCGGAGCGTATGCCTACGAGCAGTACTTC. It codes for CASSGAYAYEQYF.

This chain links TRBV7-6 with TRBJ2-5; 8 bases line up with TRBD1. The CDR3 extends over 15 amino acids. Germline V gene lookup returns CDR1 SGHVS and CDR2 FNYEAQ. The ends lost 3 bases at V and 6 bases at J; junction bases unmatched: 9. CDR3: CASSLGSGGLKTQYF. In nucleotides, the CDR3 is TGTGCCAGCAGCTTGGGATCAGGGGGCCTGAAGACCCAGTACTTC.

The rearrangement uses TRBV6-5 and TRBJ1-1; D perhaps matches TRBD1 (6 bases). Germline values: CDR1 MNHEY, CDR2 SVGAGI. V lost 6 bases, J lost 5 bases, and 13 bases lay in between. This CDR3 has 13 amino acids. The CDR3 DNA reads TGTGCCAGCAGCCCCGGACAGAGTACTGAAGCTTTCTTT. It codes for CASSPGQSTEAFF.

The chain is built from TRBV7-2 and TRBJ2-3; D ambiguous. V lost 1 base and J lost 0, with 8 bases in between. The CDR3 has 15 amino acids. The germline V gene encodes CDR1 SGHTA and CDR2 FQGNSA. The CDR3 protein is CASSLVGSSTDTQYF. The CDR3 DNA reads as TGTGCCAGCAGCTTAGTAGGCTCTAGCACAGATACGCAGTATTTT. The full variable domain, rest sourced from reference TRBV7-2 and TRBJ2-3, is GAGVSQSPSNKVTEKGKDVELRCDPISGHTALYWYRQSLGQGLEFLIYFQGNSAPDKSGLPSDRFSAERTGGSVSTLTIQRTQQEDSAVYLCASSLVGSSTDTQYFGPGTRLTVL.

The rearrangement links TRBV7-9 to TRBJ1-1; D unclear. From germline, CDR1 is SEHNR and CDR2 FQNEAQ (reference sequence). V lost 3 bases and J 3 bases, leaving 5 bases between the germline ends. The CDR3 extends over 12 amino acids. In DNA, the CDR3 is TGTGCCAGCAGCTTTACAGACACTGAAGCTTTCTTT. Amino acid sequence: CASSFTDTEAFF.

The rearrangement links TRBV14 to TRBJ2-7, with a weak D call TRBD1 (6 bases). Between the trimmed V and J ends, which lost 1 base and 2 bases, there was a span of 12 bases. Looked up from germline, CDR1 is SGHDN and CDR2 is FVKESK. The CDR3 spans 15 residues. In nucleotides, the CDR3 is TGTGCCAGCAGCCAAGTTCCAGGGGAACCCTACGAGCAGTACTTC. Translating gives CASSQVPGEPYEQYF.

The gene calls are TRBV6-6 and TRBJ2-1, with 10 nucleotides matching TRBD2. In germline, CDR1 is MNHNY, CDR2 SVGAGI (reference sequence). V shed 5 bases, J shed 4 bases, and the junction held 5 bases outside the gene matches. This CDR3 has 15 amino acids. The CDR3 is CASSQAGGIYNEQFF. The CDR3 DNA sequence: TGTGCCAGCAGTCAAGCGGGGGGGATTTACAATGAGCAGTTCTTC.

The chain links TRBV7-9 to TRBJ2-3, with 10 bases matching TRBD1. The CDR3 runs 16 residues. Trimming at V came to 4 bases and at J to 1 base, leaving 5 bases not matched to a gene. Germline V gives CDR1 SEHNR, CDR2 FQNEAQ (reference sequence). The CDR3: CASSSRQGAGTDTQYF. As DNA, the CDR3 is TGTGCCAGCAGCTCCAGACAGGGGGCAGGCACAGATACGCAGTATTTT.